This TCR beta chain appears in the sequencing data of a study of CD8+ T cells in alopecia areata. Study findings and constraints: Although TCR sharing was seen in mice, sharing across patients was less clear, possibly for HLA-related reasons. Clonality exceeded that of normal scalp in lesional scalp, most notably in alopecia totalis/universalis.

RNA was extracted and reverse transcribed into cDNA as the sequencing template. Only in-frame clones appear in the TCRdb table, and some are missing; sequencing was by immunoSEQ multiplex PCR. In the table there are 100,000 to 150,000 clones, about 50% of which are singletons. Regarding this clone: Its antigen is currently unknown.

The CDR3 has 11 amino acids. Germline V CDR1 and CDR2: DFQATT, SNEGSKA (reference sequence). Trimming removed 6 bases from V and 8 bases from J, with 11 bases in between. Both peripheral blood and punch biopsies of lesional scalp skin were obtained from patients who had alopecia areata. Investigators sorted PBMCs to obtain both CD4+ and CD8+ T cells. The TCR comes from a human donor with alopecia areata. The V call is TRBV20-1, the J call TRBJ2-1; the D gene is possibly TRBD1 (5 bases). The sequencing sample was made of NKG2D-low CD8+ T cells sorted from blood. CDR3 loop: CSAKRGDEQFF. The CDR3 coding sequence is TGCAGTGCCAAAAGGGGCGATGAGCAGTTCTTC.